This T cell receptor beta chain was retrieved from a study of blood T cell repertoires in COVID-19. Across the study: From the United States, Italy and Spain came samples of acute and convalescent COVID-19. T cells, B-cell-depleted T cells, or PBMCs provided the cDNA or gDNA that served as material.

Original handling: Using reference gene primer amplification, nucleated cell counts were estimated. TCRdb's copy holds only in-frame clones and misses some; the assay was immunoSEQ multiplex PCR. V, J and clone size are those of that table, while D and trimming were read from the DNA. The sample includes about 70,000 clones, 86% of them seen just once. This CDR3 has 12 residues. Germline V gene data show CDR1 as DFQATT and CDR2 as SNEGSKA (reference sequence). Trimming shortened V by 4 bases and J by 4 bases, and 10 bases separated the two germline ends. The rearrangement links TRBV20-1 to TRBJ2-5; D is unresolved. Sequenced sample: peripheral blood. This receptor was taken from a woman between 55 and 75 years old with acute or convalescent COVID-19. DNA of the CDR3: TGCAGTGCTAATGACCTTCTAGAGACCCAGTACTTC. Protein product: CSANDLLETQYF.